This T cell receptor beta chain was identified during a study of cytomegalovirus exposure and HLA in healthy donors. About the study: In an early release, HLA-typed donors contributed 90 million or so unique TCR sequences.

The CDR3 has 14 amino acids. Trimming took off 6 bases at V and 2 bases at J, with 11 bases between the two ends. CDR1 and CDR2 from the germline V gene are SGHRS and YFSETQ. This PCR relied on a set of 60 Vbeta primers and 13 Jbeta primers. The data were produced by immunoSEQ multiplex PCR, yet TCRdb's version contains in-frame clones alone and is incomplete. The sample holds 90,000 to 150,000 clones, 70% to 80% seen once. About this clone: Its antigen is not known.

Findings of the study overall: A prior analysis recorded that most TCR beta V segments were productive about 87% or about 30% of the time. Roughly even sequencing depth across donors was the assumption behind the presence/absence analyses.

Sequenced: PBMCs. This sequence joins TRBV5-1 and TRBJ2-2; tentative D call: TRBD1 (6 bases). The receptor's source is a man aged 50 to 59 in good health and CMV-seropositive. The CDR3 region is CASKTGINTGELFF. The DNA for the CDR3 is TGCGCCAGCAAAACAGGGATTAACACCGGGGAGCTGTTTTTT.